Following are 6 T cell receptor beta chains from one sample sequenced in a study of radiotherapy plus CTLA-4 blockade in lung cancer. Data came from immunoSEQ multiplex PCR; TCRdb stores just in-frame clones and leaves some out. Of roughly 59,000 clones in the sample, roughly 76% are singletons; the top ten hold around 8.3%. Sequencing used peripheral blood, obtained from a patient treated with radiotherapy plus ipilimumab. All receptors come from a human donor with non-small cell lung cancer whose response to radiotherapy plus ipilimumab could not be evaluated.

The chain combines TRBV6-5 with TRBJ2-7, with D possibly being TRBD2 (6 bases). V was cut by 2 bases and J by 3 bases, with 17 bases left in between. There are 16 residues in the CDR3. CDR1 and CDR2 (germline): MNHEY, SVGAGI. The CDR3 DNA reads TGTGCCAGCAGTTACCTGGCAGGGAAGGAGGGCTACGAGCAGTACTTC. Its protein is CASSYLAGKEGYEQYF.

V usage is TRBV27 and J usage is TRBJ1-1; perhaps TRBD1 as D (5 bases). The CDR3 is made up of 13 amino acids. V was trimmed by 6 bases and J by 10 bases, leaving 18 bases between them. Germline loops: CDR1 MNHEY, CDR2 SMNVEV (reference sequence). CDR3 loop: CASRLSTGHPAFF. Written as DNA, the CDR3 is TGTGCCAGCAGGCTATCAACCGGACACCCAGCTTTCTTT.

The rearrangement uses TRBV21-1 and TRBJ2-3; TRBD2, the table's D call, lacks a check against the DNA. TRBV21-1 has pseudogene status. The CDR3 runs to 17 residues. CDR3 sequence (DNA): TGTGCCAGCAGCAAAGGACTAGCGGGAAAGGAGACAGATACGCAGTATTTT. Translation gives CASSKGLAGKETDTQYF.

For this clone: One end of the junction fails to match germline, which may point to a read error. V and J are TRBV4-1 and TRBJ2-1; 9 bases map to TRBD1. CDR3 size: 18 residues. Germline V lookup: CDR1 MGHRA, CDR2 YSYEKL. The CDR3 sequence: CASSQDPTGGFVYNERFF. The DNA of the CDR3 is TGCGCCAGCAGCCAAGATCCAACAGGGGGCTTTGTGTACAATGAGCGGTTCTTC.

This chain joins TRBV7-2 and TRBJ2-3, with TRBD2 matching 8 bases. The germline V gene encodes CDR1 SGHTA and CDR2 FQGNSA. The V gene end was trimmed by 3 bases and the J gene end by 1 base; junction bases not matched to a gene: 0. The CDR3 covers 14 residues. The CDR3 DNA sequence: TGTGCCAGCAGCTTTAGCGGGGGCACAGATACGCAGTATTTT. Translating it yields CASSFSGGTDTQYF.

The chain uses TRBV27 and TRBJ1-5; D is possibly TRBD1 (6 bases). This CDR3 is 16 amino acids long. With 6 bases removed from V and 1 base from J, the gap between germline ends came to 16 bases. CDR1 is MNHEY, CDR2 SMNVEV, per germline (reference sequence). CDR3 amino acids: CASSRQGGGSNQPQHF. The CDR3 DNA is TGTGCCAGCAGCCGACAAGGGGGGGGGAGCAATCAGCCCCAGCATTTT.